This TCR beta chain was recorded in a study of blood T cells in healthy people across ages. Overall study findings and caveats: Donor CMV status, an unknown factor, possibly confounded changes in expanded clonotypes.

As concerns this clonotype: The antigen remains undetermined.

Combining a sample-barcoded 5' primer with a J-beta primer mix, a second PCR ran for roughly 6 to 11 cycles. A tag from a template-switch adaptor with 12 random nucleotides marked each cDNA molecule. All samples yielded 2.5 million or more CDR3-containing paired-end reads. TCRdb called the 5' RACE reads again in MiXCR, with one record for every CDR3 protein. The sample includes fewer than 2,000,000 distinct CDR3 sequences, 34% of them seen just once. Healthy Caucasian individuals from Russia aged roughly 6 to 90 were enrolled as donors. The CDR3 spans 14 residues. In germline, CDR1 is MNHNS, CDR2 SASEGT. The V gene end was trimmed by 8 bases and the J gene end by 6 bases; junction bases not matched to a gene: 12.

V and J are TRBV6-1 and TRBJ1-1, with 7 bases identical to TRBD1. The sequence was collected from a woman aged 25 to 39 in good health. The sample was blood. Here the CDR3 DNA reads TGTGCCAGCTATAAACAGGGGACAAGCGCTGAAGCTTTCTTT. Protein sequence: CASYKQGTSAEAFF.